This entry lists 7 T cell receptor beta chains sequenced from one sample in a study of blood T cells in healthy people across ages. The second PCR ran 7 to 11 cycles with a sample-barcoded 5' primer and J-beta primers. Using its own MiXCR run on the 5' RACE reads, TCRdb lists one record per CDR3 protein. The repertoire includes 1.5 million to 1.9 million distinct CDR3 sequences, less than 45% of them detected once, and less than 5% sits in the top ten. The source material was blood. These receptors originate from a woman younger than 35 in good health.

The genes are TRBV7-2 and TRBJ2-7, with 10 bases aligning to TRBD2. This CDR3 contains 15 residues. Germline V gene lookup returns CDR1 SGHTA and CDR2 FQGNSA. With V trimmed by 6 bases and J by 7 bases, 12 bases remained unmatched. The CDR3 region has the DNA TGTGCCAGCAGATGGGTTCAAGCGGGAGGGAAAGAGCAGTACTTC. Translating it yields CASRWVQAGGKEQYF. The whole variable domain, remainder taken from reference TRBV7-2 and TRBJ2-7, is GAGVSQSPSNKVTEKGKDVELRCDPISGHTALYWYRQSLGQGLEFLIYFQGNSAPDKSGLPSDRFSAERTGGSVSTLTIQRTQQEDSAVYLCASRWVQAGGKEQYFGPGTRLTVT.

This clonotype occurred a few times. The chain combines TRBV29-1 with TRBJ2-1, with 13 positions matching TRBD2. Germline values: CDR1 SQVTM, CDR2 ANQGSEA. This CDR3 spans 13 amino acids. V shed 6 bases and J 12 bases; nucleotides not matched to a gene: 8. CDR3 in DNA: TGCAGCGTCGACGGACTAGCGGGAGTTCGGCAGTTCTTC. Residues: CSVDGLAGVRQFF.

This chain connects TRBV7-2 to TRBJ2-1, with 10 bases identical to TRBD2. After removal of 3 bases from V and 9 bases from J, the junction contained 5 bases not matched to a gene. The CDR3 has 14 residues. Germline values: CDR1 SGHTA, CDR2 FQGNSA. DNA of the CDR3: TGTGCCAGCAGCTTCTCTAGCGGGAGTATTGAGCAGTTCTTC. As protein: CASSFSSGSIEQFF.

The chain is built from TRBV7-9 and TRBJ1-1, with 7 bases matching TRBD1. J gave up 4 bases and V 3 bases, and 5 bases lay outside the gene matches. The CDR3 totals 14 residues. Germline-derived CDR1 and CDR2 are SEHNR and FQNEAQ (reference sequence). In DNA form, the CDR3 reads TGTGCCAGCAGCTTTGGACAGGCGGCCACTGAAGCTTTCTTT. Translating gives CASSFGQAATEAFF.

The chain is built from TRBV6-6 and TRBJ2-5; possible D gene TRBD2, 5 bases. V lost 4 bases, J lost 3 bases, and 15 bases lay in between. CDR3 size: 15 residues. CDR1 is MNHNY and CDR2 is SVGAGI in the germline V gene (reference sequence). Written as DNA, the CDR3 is TGTGCCAGCAGTTGGGGTCTGCGGGCGGAAGAGACCCAGTACTTC. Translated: CASSWGLRAEETQYF.

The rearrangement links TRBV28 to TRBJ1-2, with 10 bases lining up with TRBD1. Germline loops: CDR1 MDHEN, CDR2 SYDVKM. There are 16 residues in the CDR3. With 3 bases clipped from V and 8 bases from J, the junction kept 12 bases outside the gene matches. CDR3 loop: CASSLEGQGRVWGYTF. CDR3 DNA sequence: TGTGCCAGCAGTTTGGAGGGACAGGGGCGAGTATGGGGCTACACCTTC.

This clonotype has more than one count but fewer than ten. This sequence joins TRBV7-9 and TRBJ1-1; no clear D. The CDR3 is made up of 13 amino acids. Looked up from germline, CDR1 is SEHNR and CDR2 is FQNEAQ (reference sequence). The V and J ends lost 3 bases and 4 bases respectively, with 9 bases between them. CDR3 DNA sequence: TGTGCCAGCAGCTTCCCAGAGAGCACTGAAGCTTTCTTT. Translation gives CASSFPESTEAFF. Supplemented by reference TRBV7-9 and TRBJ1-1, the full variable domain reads DTGVSQNPRHKITKRGQNVTFRCDPISEHNRLYWYRQTLGQGPEFLTYFQNEAQLEKSRLLSDRFSAERPKGSFSTLEIQRTEQGDSAMYLCASSFPESTEAFFGQGTRLTVV.